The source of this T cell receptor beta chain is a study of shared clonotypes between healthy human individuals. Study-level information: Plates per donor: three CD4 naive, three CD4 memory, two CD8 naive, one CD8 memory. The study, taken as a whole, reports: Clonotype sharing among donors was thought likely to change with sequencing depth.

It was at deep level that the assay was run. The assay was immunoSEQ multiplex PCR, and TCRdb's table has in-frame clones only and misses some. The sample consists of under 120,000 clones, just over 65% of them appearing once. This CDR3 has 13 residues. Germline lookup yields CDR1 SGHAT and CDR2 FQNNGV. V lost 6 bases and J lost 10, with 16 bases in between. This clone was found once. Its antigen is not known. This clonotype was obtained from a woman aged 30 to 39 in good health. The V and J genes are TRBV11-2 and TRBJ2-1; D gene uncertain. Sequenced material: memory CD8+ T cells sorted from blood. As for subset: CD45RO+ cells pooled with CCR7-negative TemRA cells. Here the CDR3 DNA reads TGTGCCAGCAGTCTGAGTCAGGCCTACGAGCAGTTCTTC. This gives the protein CASSLSQAYEQFF.